Below, 28 T cell receptor beta chains from the same sample are listed, as sequenced in a study of cytomegalovirus exposure and HLA in healthy donors. Researchers ran the PCR with 60 Vbeta and 13 Jbeta primers. TCRdb's copy holds only in-frame clones and misses some; the assay was immunoSEQ multiplex PCR. The table has 150,000 to 200,000 clones, 82% seen once. Sample: PBMCs. These receptors originate from a woman aged 18-30 years in good health and CMV-seronegative.

The gene calls are TRBV28 and TRBJ1-2; D might be TRBD1 (5 bases). The CDR3 spans 15 residues. V was trimmed by 3 bases and J by 1 base, leaving 12 bases between them. Germline CDR1 is MDHEN and CDR2 is SYDVKM. CDR3 loop: CASSFLQDLNYGYTF. DNA for the CDR3: TGTGCCAGCAGTTTTTTACAGGATCTTAACTATGGCTACACCTTC.

The DNA for the CDR3 is TGTGCCAGCTCACCGGGGGGTGGATATAATTCACCCCTCCACTTT. This codes for CASSPGGGYNSPLHF. The chain uses TRBV18 and TRBJ1-6; tentatively, D is TRBD1 (5 bases). V was pared by 3 bases and J by 4 bases, with 10 bases between. CDR1 and CDR2 from the germline V gene are KGHSH and LQKENI. The CDR3 spans 15 residues.

V is TRBV15 and J is TRBJ1-1, with D uncertain. The ends were cut back, 2 bases at V and 1 base at J, with 11 bases in the middle. Per the germline V gene, CDR1 is LNHNV and CDR2 is YYDKDF (reference sequence). The CDR3 loop spans 15 amino acids. DNA of the CDR3: TGTGCCACCAGCAGACCGGAGGAGGGGAACACTGAAGCTTTCTTT. It encodes CATSRPEEGNTEAFF.

The chain carries TRBV7-9 and TRBJ2-1; TRBD1 matches at 10 bases. The CDR3 length is 16 residues. The trim removed 0 bases at V and 7 bases at J, leaving 6 bases unmatched. Germline lookup yields CDR1 SEHNR and CDR2 FQNEAQ (reference sequence). The CDR3 spells CASSLASGQGRNEQFF. DNA for the CDR3: TGTGCCAGCAGCTTAGCGTCGGGACAGGGGAGGAATGAGCAGTTCTTC.

This chain connects TRBV2 to TRBJ2-5; 9 nucleotides agree with TRBD2. The J call is uncertain, as TRBJ2-7 better fits the DNA end. The length of the CDR3 is 15 residues. From germline, CDR1 is SNHLY and CDR2 FYNNEI. The CDR3 here is CASRYTSGPAHEQYF. CDR3 sequence (DNA): TGTGCCAGCCGGTATACTAGCGGGCCGGCCCACGAGCAGTACTTC.

Here the CDR3 DNA reads TGTGCCATCAGTGAGAAGGGGTACGAGCAGTACTTC. It specifies CAISEKGYEQYF. V and J are TRBV10-3 and TRBJ2-7, with a weak D call TRBD1 (5 bases). CDR1 and CDR2 (germline): ENHRY, SYGVKD. V lost 2 bases and J lost 4, with 6 bases in between. CDR3 size: 12 residues.

V usage is TRBV19 and J usage is TRBJ1-2; D is undetermined. The V gene's germline CDR1 is LNHDA and CDR2 SQIVND (reference sequence). V was clipped by 3 bases and J by 5 bases, with 16 bases between them. This CDR3 has 15 residues. CDR3 in amino acids: CASSILRKGGYGYTF. For the CDR3, the DNA is TGTGCCAGTAGTATCCTTCGAAAGGGAGGGTATGGCTACACCTTC.

The gene calls are TRBV7-2 and TRBJ2-5, with D hard to call. Trimming pared 6 bases from V and 5 bases from J, leaving 16 bases between. There are 14 residues in the CDR3. Germline V gene data show CDR1 as SGHTA and CDR2 as FQGNSA. The CDR3 here is CASSSTRVKETQYF. The CDR3 DNA is TGTGCCAGCAGTTCTACACGGGTAAAGGAGACCCAGTACTTC.

This chain connects TRBV18 to TRBJ2-5, with unresolved D. The CDR3 sequence is 14 residues long. Germline CDR1 KGHSH, CDR2 LQKENI. V was trimmed by 0 bases and J by 2 bases, leaving 7 bases between them. DNA for the CDR3: TGTGCCAGCTCACCACCGCAGTCTCAAGAGACCCAGTACTTC. Translating it yields CASSPPQSQETQYF.

V usage is TRBV5-1 and J usage is TRBJ2-3, with a tentative D call TRBD2 (7 bases). The CDR3 loop spans 16 amino acids. CDR1 is SGHRS, CDR2 YFSETQ, per germline. Trimming pared 0 bases from V and 3 bases from J, leaving 14 bases between. This CDR3 reads CASSLEGGAGTDTQYF. The CDR3 bases are TGCGCCAGCAGCTTGGAAGGGGGGGCCGGGACAGATACGCAGTATTTT.

V gene TRBV6-5 combines with J gene TRBJ1-1, with unresolved D. The germline V gene has CDR1 MNHEY and CDR2 SVGAGI. The CDR3 is made up of 14 amino acids. Trimming took off 4 bases at V and 5 bases at J, with 14 bases between the two ends. The CDR3 is CASSSISGGTEAFF. The DNA for the CDR3 is TGTGCCAGCAGTTCTATTTCAGGTGGGACTGAAGCTTTCTTT.

The sample holds a few counts of this clone. The chain couples TRBV27 to TRBJ2-7; maybe TRBD2 (5 bases). V lost 10 bases, J lost 3 bases, and 19 bases lay in between. The CDR3 runs to 14 residues. Germline CDR1 reads MNHEY; CDR2 reads SMNVEV (reference sequence). The CDR3 sequence is CAKGSFGVHYEQYF. As DNA, the CDR3 is TGTGCCAAGGGATCCTTCGGGGTACACTACGAGCAGTACTTC.

The gene calls are TRBV4-1 and TRBJ1-1; D uncertain. Germline assignment: CDR1 MGHRA and CDR2 YSYEKL. Trimming left V 1 base short and J 7 bases short, with 13 bases between. The CDR3 is made up of 14 amino acids. CDR3 loop: CASSQAFHEGEAFF. The DNA for the CDR3 is TGCGCCAGCAGCCAAGCATTCCATGAGGGTGAAGCTTTCTTT.

This chain connects TRBV7-3 to TRBJ1-1, with 10 positions matching TRBD1. V lost 1 base and J lost 5; bases outside the gene matches: 4. Germline loops: CDR1 SGHTA, CDR2 FQGTGA. The CDR3 extends over 15 amino acids. The CDR3 region is CASSLKGQGETEAFF. The CDR3 DNA is TGTGCCAGCAGCTTAAAAGGACAGGGGGAGACTGAAGCTTTCTTT.

This CDR3 is CASSRTGGAVSETQYF. Here the CDR3 DNA reads TGCGCCAGCAGCCGAACAGGGGGCGCCGTCAGCGAGACCCAGTACTTC. The chain has TRBV5-1 and TRBJ2-5; 9 bases agree with TRBD1. Trimming at V came to 4 bases and at J to 5 bases, leaving 12 bases not matched to a gene. There are 16 residues in the CDR3. The V gene's germline CDR1 is SGHRS and CDR2 YFSETQ.

CDR3: CASSPSPGEQYF. CDR3 DNA: TGTGCCAGCAGCCCGTCTCCGGGGGAGCAGTACTTC. The chain employs TRBV7-9 and TRBJ2-7; D perhaps matches TRBD2 (5 bases). V lost 5 bases and J 7 bases, leaving 12 bases between the germline ends. The CDR3 has 12 residues. Germline lookup yields CDR1 SEHNR and CDR2 FQNEAQ (reference sequence).

This rearrangement joins TRBV19 to TRBJ1-4, with 8 bases lining up with TRBD1. The CDR3 runs 15 residues. V was clipped by 4 bases and J by 3 bases; unmatched bases: 4. The V gene's germline CDR1 is LNHDA and CDR2 SQIVND (reference sequence). The CDR3 loop is CASSTGQGSNEKLFF. CDR3 coding DNA: TGTGCCAGTAGTACCGGACAGGGATCTAATGAAAAACTGTTTTTT.

The chain joins TRBV28 to TRBJ1-1; D is unclear. The CDR3 runs to 15 residues. Trimming removed 3 bases from V and 3 bases from J, with 14 bases in between. From germline, CDR1 is MDHEN and CDR2 SYDVKM. The CDR3 DNA reads as TGTGCCAGCAGTTTGCTCGGGAGAGGTTACACTGAAGCTTTCTTT. Amino acid sequence: CASSLLGRGYTEAFF.

The rearrangement links TRBV15 to TRBJ2-3; no reliable D call. Germline CDR1 LNHNV, CDR2 YYDKDF (reference sequence). This CDR3 is 14 amino acids long. V lost 0 bases and J 6 bases, leaving 10 bases between the germline ends. The CDR3 sequence: CATSRDLAVDTQYF. The CDR3 DNA reads TGTGCCACCAGCAGAGATCTGGCGGTGGATACGCAGTATTTT.

This chain uses TRBV27 with TRBJ2-1, with TRBD2 as a possible D gene (5 bases). V lost 2 bases and J 6 bases, leaving 11 bases between the germline ends. The CDR3 has 14 residues. From germline, CDR1 is MNHEY and CDR2 SMNVEV (reference sequence). CDR3 sequence (DNA): TGTGCCAGCAGTTTAGGGCGGGCCGGCAATGAGCAGTTCTTC. Translation gives CASSLGRAGNEQFF.

The chain couples TRBV9 to TRBJ2-5; 10 nucleotides line up with TRBD1. Trimming removed 5 bases from V and 3 bases from J; junction bases left unmatched: 1. CDR3 size: 13 residues. CDR1 and CDR2 (germline): SGDLS, YYNGEE. The CDR3 protein is CASRGQGEETQYF. The CDR3 region has the DNA TGTGCCAGCAGAGGACAGGGGGAAGAGACCCAGTACTTC. The entire variable domain, with the rest obtained from reference TRBV9 and TRBJ2-5, is as follows: DSGVTQTPKHLITATGQRVTLRCSPRSGDLSVYWYQQSLDQGLQFLIQYYNGEERAKGNILERFSAQQFPDLHSELNLSSLELGDSALYFCASRGQGEETQYFGPGTRLLVL.

This clone was found a few times. The CDR3 loop is CALGGRGPSYEQYF. CDR3 DNA: TGTGCCCTTGGGGGCCGGGGCCCCTCCTACGAGCAGTACTTC. The V gene is TRBV30, the J gene TRBJ2-5; D possibly corresponds to TRBD1 (6 bases). The J call may be incorrect, as the DNA end agrees better with TRBJ2-7. Germline loops: CDR1 GTSNPN, CDR2 SVGIG (reference sequence). This CDR3 spans 14 amino acids.

V usage is TRBV9 and J usage is TRBJ1-3; maybe TRBD1 (5 bases). The CDR3 runs to 17 residues. The germline gives CDR1 SGDLS, CDR2 YYNGEE. V was clipped by 0 bases and J by 0 bases, with 13 bases between them. CDR3 protein: CASSVEGVSYSGNTIYF. In DNA form, the CDR3 reads TGTGCCAGCAGCGTAGAAGGGGTCTCCTACTCTGGAAACACCATATATTTT.

The V and J genes are TRBV9 and TRBJ2-7; no clear D. Germline CDR1 and CDR2: SGDLS and YYNGEE. V gave up 0 bases and J gave up 6 bases, with 16 bases separating them. The CDR3 extends over 15 amino acids. CDR3 sequence: CASSVAGQAMGEQYF. The CDR3 coding sequence is TGTGCCAGCAGCGTAGCTGGGCAGGCGATGGGCGAGCAGTACTTC.

This clone was counted between two and nine times. V gene TRBV28 combines with J gene TRBJ2-7, with D perhaps TRBD2 (7 bases). Germline CDR1 and CDR2: MDHEN and SYDVKM. V shed 4 bases and J shed 2 bases, with 24 bases lying between them. The CDR3 consists of 18 residues. The CDR3 DNA reads as TGTGCCAGCAGTTCCCACGGGGGGCGGGTCCGTTGGGCCTACGAGCAGTACTTC. Residues: CASSSHGGRVRWAYEQYF.

This clone has more than one count but fewer than ten. The chain couples TRBV27 to TRBJ1-5; 8 nucleotides agree with TRBD1. The germline V gene encodes CDR1 MNHEY and CDR2 SMNVEV (reference sequence). This CDR3 has 15 residues. V was clipped by 5 bases and J by 6 bases; unmatched bases: 9. Written as DNA, the CDR3 is TGTGCCAGCAGTCCCAGGGGGCGAGGTAGTCAGCCCCAGCATTTT. Its protein is CASSPRGRGSQPQHF.

This rearrangement joins TRBV6-5 to TRBJ2-7, with D possibly matching TRBD1 (6 bases). This CDR3 is built from 14 residues. Germline assignment: CDR1 MNHEY and CDR2 SVGAGI. Between the trimmed V and J ends, which lost 4 bases and 6 bases, there was a span of 16 bases. DNA of the CDR3: TGTGCCAGCAGTTGGGGGCCCCAGGGCCTCGAGCAGTACTTC. Encoded protein: CASSWGPQGLEQYF.

The rearrangement joins TRBV6-5 to TRBJ1-6; the D is unclear. This CDR3 is built from 16 residues. The ends were cut back, 2 bases at V and 0 bases at J, with 8 bases in the middle. Germline V gene lookup returns CDR1 MNHEY and CDR2 SVGAGI. CDR3 amino acids: CASSYRSSSYNSPLHF. The CDR3 nucleotides are TGTGCCAGCAGTTACCGTTCGAGCTCCTATAATTCACCCCTCCACTTT.